These T cell receptor beta chains were read from a single sample in a study of tumor-infiltrating lymphocytes in primary liver carcinoma. Via MiXCR, TCRdb re-called the multiplex PCR reads, giving one row per CDR3 protein. The sample consists of 300,000 to 350,000 distinct CDR3 sequences, roughly two thirds of them appearing once. The specimen sequenced was peripheral blood. These TCRs come from a man aged 35-49 years with primary liver carcinoma and hepatitis B virus infection. Each CDR3 is given with its conserved first and last residue. D genes are given only for firm matches. Not every row has a clone size; where given, it reads once, few, many or a size class.

TRBD2 TRBJ2-7 TRBV6-2/TRBV6-3 many 14 TGTGCCAGCGGTAGACTAGCGGGTTTCTACGAGCAGTACTTC CASGRLAGFYEQYF
- TRBJ2-7 TRBV28 - 12 TGTGCCAGCAGTTTCGGCAGGTACGAGCAGTACTTC CASSFGRYEQYF
TRBD1 TRBJ2-7 TRBV11-2 - 14 TGTGTCAGCAGCACCCAGGGGGATTCCTATGAGCAGTACTTC CVSSTQGDSYEQYF
TRBD1 TRBJ2-5 TRBV5-1 - 16 TGCGCCAGCAGCTTAGACAGGGCTGTGGGACAAGAGACCCAGTACTTC CASSLDRAVGQETQYF
- TRBJ2-7 TRBV6-5 many 14 TGTGCCAGCAGTCAGAACAGGGGGGGTTACGAGCAGTACTTC CASSQNRGGYEQYF
- TRBJ2-7 TRBV11-2 - 18 - CASSIYLCSVPAGGWQYF
TRBD2 TRBJ2-2 TRBV5-4 few 16 TGTGCCAGCAGCTCCGAACGGGAGGGCCACACCGGGGAGCTGTTTTTT CASSSEREGHTGELFF
TRBD1 TRBJ2-7 TRBV30 few 14 TGTGCCTGGAGTGAGGGACAGGGGGATAAAAAGCAGTACTTC CAWSEGQGDKKQYF
TRBD1 TRBJ2-3 TRBV5-5 once 15 TGTACCAGCAGCCACGGGACAGTGGTCACAGATACGCAGTATTTT CTSSHGTVVTDTQYF
- TRBJ1-1 TRBV29-1 many 13 TGCAGCGTGAAACAGGGTTGGGGCACTGAAGCTTTCTTT CSVKQGWGTEAFF
- TRBJ2-1 TRBV7-3 few 12 TGTGCCAGCAGCTCTGACCACAATGAGCAGTTCTTC CASSSDHNEQFF
- TRBJ2-2 TRBV7-9 few 13 TGTGCCAGCAGCTCGGGGGCGGCCGGGGAGCTGTTTTTT CASSSGAAGELFF
- TRBJ1-6 TRBV14 few 14 TGTGCCAGCTCACCCAGGGCCCGGAACTCACCCCTCCACTTT CASSPRARNSPLHF
TRBD1 TRBJ2-7 TRBV12-3/TRBV12-4 - 14 TGTGCCAACAGTCACCGGGACAGGGACTACGAGCAGTACTTT CANSHRDRDYEQYF
TRBD1 TRBJ1-2 TRBV4-3 - 14 TGCGCCAGCAGCCACTCAGGGACAGCTGATGGCTACACCTTC CASSHSGTADGYTF
- TRBJ2-7 TRBV11-2 - 13 TGTGCCAGCAGCCACGGACAATCCTACGGGCAGTACTTT CASSHGQSYGQYF
- TRBJ2-2 TRBV11-2 - 15 TGTGCCAGCAGCTATTTGGATGGATACACCGAGGAGCTGTTTTTT CASSYLDGYTEELFF
- TRBJ1-2 TRBV5-5 many 14 TGTGCCAGCAGCAACGCCTGGGCTGACTATGGCTACACCTTC CASSNAWADYGYTF